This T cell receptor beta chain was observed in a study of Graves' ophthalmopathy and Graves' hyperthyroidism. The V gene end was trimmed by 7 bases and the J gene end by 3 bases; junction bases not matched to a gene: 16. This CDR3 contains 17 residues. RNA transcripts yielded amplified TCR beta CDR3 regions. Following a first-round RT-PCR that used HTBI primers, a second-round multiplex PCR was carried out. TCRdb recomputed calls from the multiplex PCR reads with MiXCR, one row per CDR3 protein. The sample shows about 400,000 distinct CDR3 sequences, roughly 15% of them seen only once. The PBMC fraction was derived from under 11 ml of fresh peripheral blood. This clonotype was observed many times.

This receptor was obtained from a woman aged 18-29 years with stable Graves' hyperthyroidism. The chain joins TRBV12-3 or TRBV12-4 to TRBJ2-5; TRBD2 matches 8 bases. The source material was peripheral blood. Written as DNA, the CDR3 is TGTGCCAGCACCCTTGACCCTTTAGACGGGGGGGAAGAGACCCAGTACTTC. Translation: CASTLDPLDGGEETQYF.